The present TCR beta chain was sequenced within a study of T cell responses to AZD1222 COVID-19 vaccine. CDR3 length: 17 amino acids. Germline CDR1 and CDR2: SEHNR and FQNEAQ (reference sequence). J lost 5 bases, V lost 1 base, and 8 bases had no gene match. Method: immunoSEQ multiplex PCR; TCRdb's copy keeps in-frame clones and lacks some. The top ten hold 3.5% to 4.5% of the sample, which has more than 110,000 clones, about 91% seen once. Study findings and constraints: Spike-specific TCRs gained breadth and depth after people received two AZD1222 doses. Just a handful of people given AZD1222 tested seropositive at baseline. Sampled repertoires all dated from after the peak T cell response. White British ancestry dominated among donors, who included more females, and clonal diversity was possibly underestimated.

About this clone itself: Its antigen is unknown.

This receptor was taken from an adult who received the AZD1222 COVID-19 vaccine. The chain couples TRBV7-9 to TRBJ2-5, with 12 bases that match TRBD1. Sequencing used peripheral blood, obtained 28 days after the second AZD1222 dose. The CDR3 is CASSLGFGTGGGETQYF. The CDR3 DNA follows: TGTGCCAGCAGCTTAGGGTTCGGGACAGGGGGCGGTGAGACCCAGTACTTC.